Listed below are T cell receptor beta chains from one sample, sequenced in a study of blood T cell repertoires in COVID-19. Profiling relied on immunoSEQ multiplex PCR, and the TCRdb table lists in-frame clones only, not all of them. The sample records fewer than 60,000 clones, 78% being singletons. Sequenced input: peripheral blood. Receptor source: a human donor in a cohort sampled during active COVID-19. Each CDR3 is given with its conserved first and last residue. The order of the fields is J gene, CDR3 length, clone size, V gene, D gene, CDR3 protein, CDR3 DNA. The D gene is left open where the match is weak. Clone size is stated in some rows and not others, as once, few, many or a class when expanded.

TRBJ2-1 | 15 | - | TRBV7-2 | TRBD1 | CASSKWGQGWDEQFF | TGTGCCAGCAGCAAGTGGGGACAGGGGTGGGATGAGCAGTTCTTC
TRBJ1-1 | 14 | - | TRBV28 | - | CASTPLRGITEAFF | TGTGCCAGCACCCCCCTCCGGGGTATCACTGAAGCTTTCTTT
TRBJ1-1 | 15 | few | TRBV27 | TRBD1 | CASSPDRVVTGEAFF | TGTGCCAGCAGTCCGGACAGGGTGGTGACCGGTGAAGCTTTCTTT
TRBJ2-1 | 13 | - | TRBV4-1 | TRBD2 | CASGSPWGGEQFF | TGCGCCAGCGGATCCCCGTGGGGGGGGGAGCAGTTCTTC
TRBJ1-4 | 15 | once | TRBV5-4 | TRBD1 | CASSRGTGYNEKLFF | TGTGCCAGCAGTAGAGGGACAGGGTATAATGAAAAACTGTTTTTT
TRBJ2-3 | 16 | - | TRBV19 | - | CASSGGDPLQADTQYF | TGTGCCAGTAGTGGCGGGGACCCGCTTCAGGCAGATACGCAGTATTTT
TRBJ2-7 | 15 | - | TRBV7-8 | TRBD1 | CASSSGTGRSYEQYF | TGTGCCAGCAGCTCCGGGACAGGACGATCCTACGAGCAGTACTTC
TRBJ1-4 | 14 | - | TRBV5-4 | - | CASSEQGFGEKLFF | TGTGCCAGCAGCGAGCAGGGGTTTGGTGAAAAACTGTTTTTT
TRBJ2-7 | 16 | - | TRBV15 | TRBD2 | CATSRDLSGGAYEQYF | TGTGCCACCAGCAGAGATCTAAGCGGGGGGGCCTACGAGCAGTACTTC
TRBJ1-1 | 13 | - | TRBV6-5 | - | CASNDRIITEAFF | TGTGCCAGCAACGACAGGATCATCACTGAAGCTTTCTTT
TRBJ2-3 | 17 | once | TRBV9 | TRBD2 | CASSVEGASGGVDTQYF | TGTGCCAGCAGCGTAGAAGGGGCTAGCGGGGGGGTGGATACGCAGTATTTT
TRBJ2-1 | 16 | - | TRBV5-5 | TRBD2 | CASSLAIAGGRNEQFF | TGTGCCAGCAGCTTGGCAATAGCGGGAGGTAGGAATGAGCAGTTCTTC
TRBJ2-5 | 14 | - | TRBV5-4 | TRBD2 | CASSLAGVGETQYF | TGTGCCAGCAGCTTAGCGGGAGTAGGAGAGACCCAGTACTTC
TRBJ2-3 | 13 | - | TRBV11-3 | - | CASSSHTPDTQYF | TGTGCCAGCAGCTCCCATACACCAGATACGCAGTATTTT
TRBJ2-5 | 13 | - | TRBV10-3 | TRBD1 | CAIKGTGKETQYF | TGTGCCATCAAAGGGACAGGGAAAGAGACCCAGTACTTC
TRBJ1-1 | 15 | - | TRBV10-2 | TRBD1 | CASSDGRTGRTEAFF | TGCGCCAGCAGTGACGGTCGGACAGGGAGAACTGAAGCTTTCTTT
TRBJ1-6 | 15 | - | TRBV7-2 | - | CASSVNRAGNSPLHF | TGTGCCAGCAGCGTGAACAGGGCCGGGAATTCACCCCTCCACTTT
TRBJ2-2 | 14 | - | TRBV18 | - | CASSLGQNTGELFF | TGTGCCAGCTCACTGGGACAGAACACCGGGGAGCTGTTTTTT
TRBJ2-2 | 14 | - | TRBV5-6 | - | CASRGSVRTGELFF | TGTGCCAGCAGGGGCTCGGTTCGTACCGGGGAGCTGTTTTTT
TRBJ2-2 | 17 | - | TRBV5-4 | - | CASSSSLATGGTGELFF | TGTGCCAGCAGCTCTTCCTTGGCCACCGGAGGCACCGGGGAGCTGTTTTTT
TRBJ2-3 | 16 | - | TRBV3-1/TRBV3-2 | - | CASSQDQGYRTDTQYF | TGTGCCAGCAGCCAAGATCAGGGCTACCGCACAGATACGCAGTATTTT
TRBJ1-1 | 17 | - | TRBV6-1 | - | CASSEAGWGTSNTEAFF | TGTGCCAGCAGTGAAGCTGGCTGGGGGACATCGAACACTGAAGCTTTCTTT
TRBJ1-2 | 15 | - | TRBV2 | - | CASSGVRDLNYGYTF | TGTGCCAGCAGTGGGGTCAGGGATTTAAACTATGGCTACACCTTC
TRBJ1-4 | 17 | - | TRBV30 | TRBD1 | CAWSRGTGVATNEKLFF | TGTGCCTGGAGTAGGGGGACAGGGGTGGCAACTAATGAAAAACTGTTTTTT
TRBJ2-1 | 15 | few | TRBV5-1 | TRBD2 | CASSLGLAEYNEQFF | TGCGCCAGCAGCCTCGGACTAGCGGAGTACAATGAGCAGTTCTTC
TRBJ1-4 | 13 | - | TRBV27 | - | CASSSVGAGKLFF | TGTGCCAGCAGTTCTGTTGGGGCCGGAAAACTGTTTTTT
TRBJ1-6 | 13 | - | TRBV19 | - | CASTGSYNSPLHF | TGTGCCAGTACGGGGAGCTATAATTCACCCCTCCACTTT
TRBJ2-7 | 14 | - | TRBV18 | TRBD1 | CASSEGQGVYEQYF | TGTGCCAGCTCAGAGGGACAGGGGGTCTACGAGCAGTACTTC
TRBJ1-2 | 16 | - | TRBV14 | - | CASSHRGVWISHGYTF | TGTGCCAGCAGCCACCGGGGAGTTTGGATATCTCATGGCTACACCTTC
TRBJ2-7 | 13 | - | TRBV7-6 | - | CASSSGDSYEQYF | TGTGCCAGCAGCTCGGGGGACTCCTACGAGCAGTACTTC
TRBJ1-4 | 15 | few | TRBV4-2 | - | CASSQDTGLSEKLFF | TGTGCCAGCAGCCAAGATACGGGACTTTCCGAAAAACTGTTTTTT
TRBJ1-1 | 17 | - | TRBV7-9 | TRBD1 | CASSFFGGQATNTEAFF | TGTGCCAGCAGCTTTTTCGGCGGACAGGCAACGAACACTGAAGCTTTCTTT
TRBJ1-1 | 14 | - | TRBV7-2 | TRBD1 | CASSLQGANTEAFF | TGTGCCAGCAGCCTACAGGGGGCTAACACTGAAGCTTTCTTT
TRBJ2-1 | 17 | once | TRBV5-1 | TRBD2 | CASSPKSGVQFYTEQFF | TGCGCCAGCAGCCCGAAGAGCGGGGTTCAATTTTATACTGAGCAGTTCTTC
TRBJ2-2 | 17 | - | TRBV18 | TRBD2 | CASSPVTSGRAAGELFF | TGTGCCAGCTCACCAGTGACTAGCGGGAGGGCCGCCGGGGAGCTGTTTTTT
TRBJ2-2 | 18 | - | TRBV10-3 | - | CAISESVGSGRNTGELFF | TGTGCCATCAGTGAGTCAGTTGGCAGCGGGCGAAACACCGGGGAGCTGTTTTTT
TRBJ2-1 | 15 | - | TRBV7-6 | - | CASSLQGQPYNEQFF | TGTGCCAGCAGCTTACAAGGACAACCCTACAATGAGCAGTTCTTC
TRBJ2-2 | 14 | - | TRBV7-9 | - | CASSLNPPAGELFF | TGTGCCAGCAGCTTAAATCCTCCGGCCGGGGAGCTGTTTTTT
TRBJ1-5 | 12 | - | TRBV6-1 | - | CASSEDGGSQHF | TGTGCCAGCAGTGAAGACGGGGGGAGCCAGCATTTT